The 7 T cell receptor beta chains given below trace back to one sample, sequenced in a study of T cell changes during pregnancy in multiple sclerosis. The data were produced by immunoSEQ multiplex PCR, yet TCRdb's version contains in-frame clones alone and is incomplete. The sample includes more than 55,000 clones, roughly 90% of them seen just once. The sequencing here drew on peripheral blood, taken in the first trimester of pregnancy. The receptors were sampled from a female donor in good health, enrolled as a control in a pregnancy study.

This chain connects TRBV11-2 to TRBJ2-7; the match to TRBD1 covers 9 bases. Trimming removed 3 bases from V and 3 bases from J; junction bases left unmatched: 3. Germline CDR1 and CDR2: SGHAT and FQNNGV. The CDR3 sequence is 14 residues long. The CDR3 loop reads CASSLDRGYYEQYF. The CDR3 coding sequence is TGTGCCAGCAGCTTGGACAGGGGATACTACGAGCAGTACTTC.

This chain uses TRBV25-1 with TRBJ2-7; 7 bases are shared with TRBD1. Germline V gene lookup returns CDR1 MGHDK and CDR2 SYGVNS. The length of the CDR3 is 14 residues. The V gene end was trimmed by 5 bases and the J gene end by 3 bases; junction bases not matched to a gene: 7. The CDR3 reads CASSRGTASYEQYF. The CDR3 DNA is TGTGCCAGCAGTAGGGGGACAGCCAGCTACGAGCAGTACTTC.

J is TRBJ1-5 and V is TRBV5-1, with 9 nucleotides matching TRBD1. The CDR3 contains 16 residues. With V trimmed by 0 bases and J by 5 bases, 6 bases remained unmatched. Germline loops: CDR1 SGHRS, CDR2 YFSETQ. CDR3 region: CASSLGGTGGDQPQHF. The DNA of the CDR3 is TGCGCCAGCAGCTTGGGAGGTACAGGGGGCGATCAGCCCCAGCATTTT.

The V gene is TRBV15, the J gene TRBJ2-7; TRBD1 might be the D (6 bases). CDR1 and CDR2 from the germline V gene are LNHNV and YYDKDF (reference sequence). Trimming left V 0 bases short and J 6 bases short, with 12 bases between. The CDR3 consists of 14 residues. The CDR3 here is CATSRDLGALEQYF. The DNA for the CDR3 is TGTGCCACCAGCAGAGATCTGGGGGCCCTCGAGCAGTACTTC.

J is TRBJ1-4 and V is TRBV5-1; D unclear. The V end was cut by 0 bases, the J end by 5 bases, with 14 bases between. CDR1 is SGHRS, CDR2 YFSETQ, per germline. The CDR3 totals 16 residues. The CDR3 coding sequence is TGCGCCAGCAGCTTGGGGGAGGGAGGTCAAAATGAAAAACTGTTTTTT. Its translation: CASSLGEGGQNEKLFF. The full variable domain, rest sourced from reference TRBV5-1 and TRBJ1-4, is KAGVTQTPRYLIKTRGQQVTLSCSPISGHRSVSWYQQTPGQGLQFLFEYFSETQRNKGNFPGRFSGRQFSNSRSEMNVSTLELGDSALYLCASSLGEGGQNEKLFFGSGTQLSVL.

This clone was found once. V and J are TRBV19 and TRBJ2-1; the match to TRBD1 covers 9 bases. This CDR3 region has 17 residues. Trimming cost V 3 bases and J 8 bases; bases outside gene matches: 14. Germline lookup yields CDR1 LNHDA and CDR2 SQIVND (reference sequence). As DNA, the CDR3 is TGTGCCAGTAGTATTCTATGGGCGGGACAGGGAGGGTATGAGCAGTTCTTC. It yields the protein CASSILWAGQGGYEQFF.

The chain carries TRBV18 and TRBJ2-7; TRBD1 might be the D (6 bases). Trimming left V 3 bases short and J 9 bases short, with 15 bases between. CDR1 and CDR2 from the germline V gene are KGHSH and LQKENI. The CDR3 runs 13 residues. CDR3 residues: CASSPTTGPSQYF. CDR3 in DNA: TGTGCCAGCTCACCGACGACAGGACCGTCGCAGTACTTC.